The 2 T cell receptor beta chains given below trace back to one sample, sequenced in a study of memory CD4+ T cells and cytomegalovirus serostatus (dated by TCRdb to between 2018 and 2021). Single viable CD3+CD4+CD8-CD45RO+ cells were sorted as memory CD4+ T cells on a FACSAria II. Library preparation employed the immunoSEQ multiplex PCR assay. This is the immuneACCESS table as TCRdb keeps it, with only in-frame sequences that have V and J called. A part of the clones is gone; compared with another copy, unresolved V genes explain less than half, and the rest is unexplained. Recorded for this sample are under 55,000 clones; around 80% of them occurred a single time. The ten largest clones add up to about 2.1% of the sample. Sequences were obtained from memory CD4+ T cells from blood. The receptors shown here come from an adult in good health and CMV-seropositive.

The chain employs TRBV6-1 and TRBJ2-1; 9 bases are shared with TRBD1. The germline V gene has CDR1 MNHNS and CDR2 SASEGT. This CDR3 region has 15 residues. The ends lost 5 bases at V and 7 bases at J; junction bases unmatched: 9. The CDR3 region has the DNA TGTGCCAGCAGTCTACAGGGGGCCGGGGGGAATGAGCAGTTCTTC. It translates to CASSLQGAGGNEQFF.

This chain links TRBV5-6 with TRBJ1-4; D may be TRBD1 (5 bases). This CDR3 has 15 residues. Germline CDR1 SGHDT, CDR2 YYEEEE. The V end was cut by 4 bases, the J end by 7 bases, with 17 bases between. CDR3 coding DNA: TGTGCCAGCAGCCCGTTGGGAGGGGCAAGTGAAAAACTGTTTTTT. Its translation is CASSPLGGASEKLFF.